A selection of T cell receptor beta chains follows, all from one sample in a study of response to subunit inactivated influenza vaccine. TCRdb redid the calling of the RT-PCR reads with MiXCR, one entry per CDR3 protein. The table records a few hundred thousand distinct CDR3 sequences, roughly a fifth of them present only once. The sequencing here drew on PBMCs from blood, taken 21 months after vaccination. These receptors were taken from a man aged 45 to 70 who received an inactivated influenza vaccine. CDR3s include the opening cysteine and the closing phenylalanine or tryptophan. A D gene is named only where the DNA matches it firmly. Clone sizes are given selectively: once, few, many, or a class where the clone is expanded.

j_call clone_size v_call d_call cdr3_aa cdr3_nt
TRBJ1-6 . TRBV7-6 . CASSSEYNSPLHF TGTGCCAGCAGCTCGGAGTATAATTCACCCCTCCACTTT
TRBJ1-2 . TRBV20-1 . CSASRDDRFYGYTF TGCAGTGCTAGCCGGGACGATCGATTCTATGGCTACACCTTC
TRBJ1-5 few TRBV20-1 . CSAATDYSNQPQHF TGCAGTGCTGCGACAGACTATAGCAATCAGCCCCAGCATTTT
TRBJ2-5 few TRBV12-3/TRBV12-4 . CASSLRGWKEKETQYF TGTGCCAGCAGTTTACGGGGTTGGAAGGAAAAAGAGACCCAGTACTTC
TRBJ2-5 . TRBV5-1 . CASSLQQETQYF TGCGCCAGCAGCTTACAGCAAGAGACCCAGTACTTC
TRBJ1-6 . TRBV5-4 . CASGRGSSYNSPLHF TGTGCCAGCGGGAGGGGCAGCTCCTATAATTCACCCCTCCACTTT
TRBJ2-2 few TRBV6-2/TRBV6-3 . CATRWQMIGEGGELFF TGTGCCACCCGGTGGCAAATGATCGGGGAAGGCGGGGAGCTGTTTTTT
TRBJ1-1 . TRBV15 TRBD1 CATSFRPGQGSEAFF TGTGCCACCAGCTTTCGGCCGGGACAGGGGTCTGAAGCTTTCTTT
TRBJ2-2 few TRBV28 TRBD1 CASRRGQGLNTGELFF TGTGCCAGCAGACGGGGACAGGGGCTGAACACCGGGGAGCTGTTTTTT
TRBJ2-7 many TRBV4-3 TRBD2 CASSGGLGSYEQYF TGCGCCAGCAGCGGAGGACTAGGATCCTACGAGCAGTACTTC
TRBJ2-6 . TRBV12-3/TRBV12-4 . CASSLRGAGANVLTF TGTGCCAGCAGTCTAAGGGGAGCTGGGGCCAACGTCCTGACTTTC
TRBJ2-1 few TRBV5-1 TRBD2 CASSSNAGVPYNEQFF TGCGCCAGCAGCTCTAATGCGGGAGTCCCCTACAATGAGCAGTTCTTC
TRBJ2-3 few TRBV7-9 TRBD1 CASSLGQGASRTDTQYF TGTGCCAGCAGCTTAGGACAGGGGGCGAGTCGGACAGATACGCAGTATTTT
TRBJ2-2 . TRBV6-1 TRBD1 CASNTVDRGFIGELFF TGTGCCAGCAACACGGTGGACAGGGGGTTTATCGGGGAGCTGTTTTTT
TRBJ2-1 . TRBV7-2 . CASSSLSTGTDEQFF TGTGCCAGCAGCTCCCTTAGCACGGGCACTGATGAGCAGTTCTTC
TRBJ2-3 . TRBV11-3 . CASQPGADTDTQYF TGTGCCAGCCAGCCCGGAGCGGACACAGATACGCAGTATTTT
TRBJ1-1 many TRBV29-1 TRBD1 CSVEGQGGTEAFF TGCAGCGTTGAAGGACAGGGAGGCACTGAAGCTTTCTTT
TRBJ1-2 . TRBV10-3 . CAISEEGGYTF TGTGCCATCAGTGAGGAGGGTGGCTACACCTTC